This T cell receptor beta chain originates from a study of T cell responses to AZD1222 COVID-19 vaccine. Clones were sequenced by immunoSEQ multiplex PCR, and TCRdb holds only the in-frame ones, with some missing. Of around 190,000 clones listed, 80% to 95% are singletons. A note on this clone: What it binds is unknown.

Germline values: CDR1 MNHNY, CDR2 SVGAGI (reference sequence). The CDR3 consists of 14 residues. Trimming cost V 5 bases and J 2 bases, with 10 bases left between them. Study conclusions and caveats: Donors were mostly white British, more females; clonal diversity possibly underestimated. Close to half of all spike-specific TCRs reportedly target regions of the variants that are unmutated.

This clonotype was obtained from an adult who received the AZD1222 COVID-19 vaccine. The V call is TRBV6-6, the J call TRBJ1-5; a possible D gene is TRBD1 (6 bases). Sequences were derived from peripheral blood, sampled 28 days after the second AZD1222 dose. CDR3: CASSAQGGNQPQHF. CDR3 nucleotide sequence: TGTGCCAGCAGTGCACAGGGAGGCAATCAGCCCCAGCATTTT.